Detailed here is one T cell receptor beta chain. CDR1 and CDR2 from the germline V gene are LNHDA and SQIVND (reference sequence). The ends were cut back, 4 bases at V and 0 bases at J, with 3 bases in the middle. This CDR3 has 13 amino acids. This sample was taken from a study of blood T cell repertoires in COVID-19. Across the study: The study drew acute and convalescent COVID-19 samples from the United States, Italy and Spain. T cells, B-cell-depleted T cells, or PBMCs provided the cDNA or gDNA that served as material.

Across under 25 US areas, participants ranged in age from roughly 18 to 95 years. Under the authors' procedure: For nucleated cells, counts were estimated from reference gene primer amplification. Here immunoSEQ multiplex PCR was the method, and the copy in TCRdb shows in-frame clones only, minus some. The V and J calls and clone size are taken from that table; D and trimming were inferred from the DNA. Of some 200,000 clones in the sample, approximately 92% were seen once. The chain couples TRBV19 to TRBJ2-2; D unresolved. The receptor was isolated from a woman aged 18-29 years in a cohort exposed to, infected with or recovered from COVID-19 (not recorded which). Sequences were obtained from PBMCs or T cells enriched from blood (not recorded which). In nucleotides, the CDR3 is TGTGCCAGTAGTACCGCGAACACCGGGGAGCTGTTTTTT. Protein product: CASSTANTGELFF.